What follows is one T cell receptor (beta chain) and its context. The sample comes from a study of blood T cell repertoires in COVID-19. Study summary: The origin of the acute and convalescent COVID-19 samples was the United States, Italy and Spain. The cDNA or gDNA used as material had been derived from T cells, B-cell-depleted T cells, or PBMCs.

As processed by the authors: By means of reference gene primer amplification, nucleated cell counts were estimated. Clones were read by immunoSEQ multiplex PCR, and TCRdb kept only the in-frame ones, dropping some. The D gene and trimming were derived from the DNA, and the V and J assignments and clone size from that table. The profile shows about 230,000 clones, roughly 80% of them singletons. The CDR3 totals 16 residues. V was trimmed by 3 bases and J by 2 bases, leaving 16 bases between them. The V gene's germline CDR1 is SGHRS and CDR2 YFSETQ. The TCR comes from a man between 45 and 60 years old with active or convalescent COVID-19. The chain has TRBV5-1 and TRBJ2-3; the D is unclear. The sequencing input was peripheral blood. CDR3 DNA: TGCGCCAGCAGCTATACTTTTTCCCCAAACACAGATACGCAGTATTTT. Residues: CASSYTFSPNTDTQYF.